This entry features one T cell receptor (beta chain) sequence. Antigen specificity is unknown. The J segment lost 0 bases and the V segment lost 6 bases, leaving 4 bases of the junction unmatched. This CDR3 has 14 amino acids. In germline, CDR1 is SEHNR, CDR2 FQNEAQ (reference sequence). This specimen belongs to a study of cytomegalovirus exposure and HLA in healthy donors. General observations from the study: The dataset shows that most TCR sequences were rare, while some public TCRs occurred in many donors.

Researchers ran the PCR with 60 Vbeta and 13 Jbeta primers. The data were produced by immunoSEQ multiplex PCR, yet TCRdb's version contains in-frame clones alone and is incomplete. The sample has under 150,000 clones; around three quarters are singletons. The sequenced material came from PBMCs. The V call is TRBV7-9, the J call TRBJ1-1; TRBD1 aligns across 7 bases. This clonotype originated in an older woman in good health and CMV-seropositive. As DNA, the CDR3 is TGTGCCAGCAGAGAGACAGGGATGAACACTGAAGCTTTCTTT. Translated: CASRETGMNTEAFF.